The 13 T cell receptor beta chains in this list originate from one sample, sequenced in a study of CD8+CD57+ T cells in acquired aplastic anemia. For CDR3 and TCR beta VDJ profiling, genomic DNA was the template used. Each CDR3 protein gets one entry after TCRdb re-called the reads with MiXCR. The table has about 190,000 distinct CDR3 sequences, less than 70% seen once; the top ten hold approximately 16%. Sequencing input: sorted CD4+, CD8+, or CD8+CD57+ T cells (not recorded which) from PBMCs. The source is a human donor in good health, serving as a control.

This clonotype showed up many times. This chain uses TRBV6-5 with TRBJ2-7; 10 bases match TRBD2. CDR3 size: 17 residues. The V gene end was trimmed by 4 bases and the J gene end by 2 bases; junction bases not matched to a gene: 11. Germline V gene sequence: CDR1 MNHEY, CDR2 SVGAGI. The CDR3 DNA reads as TGTGCCAGCAGTTCTCCTCGGACTAGCGGACGTACCTACGAGCAGTACTTC. It codes for CASSSPRTSGRTYEQYF.

The V call is TRBV5-5, the J call TRBJ1-2, with 11 bases fitting TRBD1. Germline V gives CDR1 SGHKS, CDR2 YYEKEE (reference sequence). With V trimmed by 0 bases and J by 2 bases, 6 bases remained unmatched. The CDR3 runs to 17 residues. This chain's CDR3 is CASSLEGTGGLNYGYTF. The CDR3 nucleotides read TGTGCCAGCAGCTTGGAAGGGACAGGGGGGCTCAACTATGGCTACACCTTC.

This clonotype was seen only a few times. The CDR3 spells CASRSHLGYGDTQYF. For the CDR3, the DNA is TGTGCCAGCAGATCCCACCTGGGGTACGGAGATACGCAGTATTTT. This rearrangement joins TRBV28 to TRBJ2-3; D gene uncertain. The length of the CDR3 is 15 residues. V lost 6 bases and J 5 bases, leaving 18 bases between the germline ends. CDR1 MDHEN and CDR2 SYDVKM come from the germline V gene. The variable domain in full, with the rest retrieved from reference TRBV28 and TRBJ2-3, is DVKVTQSSRYLVKRTGEKVFLECVQDMDHENMFWYRQDPGLGLRLIYFSYDVKMKEKGDIPEGYSVSREKKERFSLILESASTNQTSMYLCASRSHLGYGDTQYFGPGTRLTVL.

This rearrangement joins TRBV20-1 to TRBJ1-6, with D unclear. CDR1 is DFQATT and CDR2 is SNEGSKA in the germline V gene (reference sequence). The CDR3 extends over 11 amino acids. V was shortened by 6 bases and J by 15 bases, with 15 bases between the two germline ends. CDR3 DNA: TGCAGTGCCACGGACGGCCTGGGCCTCCACTTT. It encodes CSATDGLGLHF.

The chain links TRBV29-1 to TRBJ2-7, with D possibly being TRBD1 or TRBD2 (5 bases each). This CDR3 region has 13 residues. The germline V gene has CDR1 SQVTM and CDR2 ANQGSEA. Between the trimmed V and J ends, which lost 6 bases and 1 base, there was a span of 13 bases. The CDR3 bases are TGCAGCGTACGGGACCCAGGTTCCTACGAGCAGTACTTC. This sequence encodes CSVRDPGSYEQYF.

The chain recombines TRBV7-8 with TRBJ2-7; TRBD2 agrees at 9 bases. The CDR3 has 16 residues. Germline trimming cut 4 bases from V and 0 bases from J; bases unmatched to any gene: 7. Per germline, CDR1 SGHVS and CDR2 FQNEAQ. CDR3 sequence (DNA): TGTGCCAGCAGCTGGGTAGCGGGGGACAGCTCCTACGAGCAGTACTTC. Its translation is CASSWVAGDSSYEQYF.

Concerning this clonotype itself: This sequence may be a read error, since a much larger clone differs from it by one base. The J gene is TRBJ1-3, the V gene TRBV6-6; a weak D match, TRBD1 (5 bases). Germline V gene lookup returns CDR1 MNHNY and CDR2 SVGAGI (reference sequence). The CDR3 totals 14 residues. CDR3 loop: CAGRAASSGNTIYF. The CDR3 coding sequence is TGTGCCGGCAGGGCTGCTTCCTCTGGAAACACCATATATTTT.

This sequence joins TRBV20-1 and TRBJ1-5, with 9 nucleotides matching TRBD1. The germline CDR1 and CDR2 sequences are DFQATT and SNEGSKA (reference sequence). The CDR3 consists of 16 residues. Trimming at V came to 3 bases and at J to 6 bases, leaving 12 bases not matched to a gene. The CDR3 DNA is TGCAGTGCTAGTGCCCTACCGGGACAGGGTATTCAGCCCCAGCATTTT. Translation: CSASALPGQGIQPQHF.

The V call is TRBV9, the J call TRBJ2-7, with TRBD2 identical over 8 bases. V was pared by 2 bases and J by 0 bases, with 4 bases of the junction left unmatched. Germline CDR1 reads SGDLS; CDR2 reads YYNGEE. The CDR3 is 15 residues long. This chain's CDR3 is CASSVSGVSSYEQYF. CDR3 nucleotide sequence: TGTGCCAGCAGCGTTAGCGGGGTGAGCTCCTACGAGCAGTACTTC.

There are many counts of this clonotype. V and J are TRBV7-9 and TRBJ2-1; TRBD1 is a possible D gene (7 bases). CDR3 length equals 17 residues. Germline CDR1 is SEHNR and CDR2 is FQNEAQ (reference sequence). Trimming shortened V by 4 bases and J by 5 bases, and 21 bases separated the two germline ends. The DNA of the CDR3 is TGTGCCAGCAGCTCCTTGGGCGGAGGGGGACAGCACAATGAGCAGTTCTTC. Its protein is CASSSLGGGGQHNEQFF.

This clonotype has ten or more counts. This chain links TRBV7-9 with TRBJ2-5; the D gene is possibly TRBD2 (6 bases). The V gene lost 11 bases and the J gene lost 0 bases, with 16 bases spanning the gap. The CDR3 is 14 residues long. CDR1 is SEHNR, CDR2 FQNEAQ, per germline (reference sequence). The CDR3 is CAYEVAAYQETQYF. The DNA for the CDR3 is TGTGCCTACGAGGTAGCGGCGTACCAAGAGACCCAGTACTTC.

The rearrangement joins TRBV10-3 to TRBJ2-1, with D maybe TRBD1 (5 bases). Germline assignment: CDR1 ENHRY and CDR2 SYGVKD. With 2 bases removed from V and 3 bases from J, the gap between germline ends came to 11 bases. The CDR3 extends over 15 amino acids. Here the CDR3 DNA reads TGTGCCATCAGTGAGAAGGGTACAGGCTACAATGAGCAGTTCTTC. It encodes CAISEKGTGYNEQFF.

The V call is TRBV20-1, the J call TRBJ2-5; TRBD1 agrees at 8 bases. The CDR3 runs 13 residues. Germline V gene data show CDR1 as DFQATT and CDR2 as SNEGSKA (reference sequence). With 6 bases clipped from V and 1 base from J, the junction kept 4 bases outside the gene matches. The CDR3 DNA reads TGCAGTGCCAACAGGGGGACCCAAGAGACCCAGTACTTC. Its protein product is CSANRGTQETQYF.